Listed below are T cell receptor beta chains from one sample, sequenced in a study of blood T cell repertoires in COVID-19. Assay: immunoSEQ multiplex PCR; the TCRdb copy retains only in-frame clones and omits some. The repertoire holds tens of thousands of clones, with roughly three quarters as singletons. The sequenced sample was peripheral blood. These receptor sequences come from a man aged 70 or older with acute or convalescent COVID-19. CDR3s include the opening cysteine and the closing phenylalanine or tryptophan. A D gene is named only where the DNA matches it firmly. Clone size is given for some rows only: seen once, a few or many times, or a class if the clone is expanded.

d_gene: TRBD1
v_gene: TRBV6-1
abundance: -
j_gene: TRBJ1-2
CDR3nt: TGTGCCAGCAGTGTACAGGGGGACGTAGCTAACTATGGCTACACCTTC
CDR3aa: CASSVQGDVANYGYTF

d_gene: -
v_gene: TRBV7-3
abundance: -
j_gene: TRBJ2-1
CDR3nt: TGTGCCAGCAGCTTTCAAGCGAACAATGAGCAGTTCTTC
CDR3aa: CASSFQANNEQFF

d_gene: TRBD2
v_gene: TRBV6-4
abundance: -
j_gene: TRBJ2-2
CDR3nt: TGTGCCAGCAGTGACGAAGTGACTAGCGGGAACACCGGGGAGCTGTTTTTT
CDR3aa: CASSDEVTSGNTGELFF

d_gene: TRBD1
v_gene: TRBV6-2/TRBV6-3
abundance: many
j_gene: TRBJ2-7
CDR3nt: TGTGCCAGCAGTTCACCGGGACAGGGAATCGACGAGCAGTACTTC
CDR3aa: CASSSPGQGIDEQYF

d_gene: -
v_gene: TRBV9
abundance: -
j_gene: TRBJ2-1
CDR3nt: TGTGCCAGCAGCGAGGGGTTCTCCTACAATGAGCAGTTCTTC
CDR3aa: CASSEGFSYNEQFF

d_gene: TRBD1
v_gene: TRBV28
abundance: -
j_gene: TRBJ1-2
CDR3nt: TGTGCCAGCAGCCGACAGGGGCCGAGCTATGGCTACACCTTC
CDR3aa: CASSRQGPSYGYTF

d_gene: TRBD1
v_gene: TRBV4-3
abundance: many
j_gene: TRBJ2-7
CDR3nt: TGCGCCAGCAGCCCGACTGGGACAGACTACGAGCAGTACTTC
CDR3aa: CASSPTGTDYEQYF

d_gene: -
v_gene: TRBV24-1
abundance: -
j_gene: TRBJ1-4
CDR3nt: TGTGCCACCAGTGAGGCAGGGGAAAATGAAAAACTGTTTTTT
CDR3aa: CATSEAGENEKLFF

d_gene: -
v_gene: TRBV5-1
abundance: -
j_gene: TRBJ2-2
CDR3nt: TGCGCCAGCAGCCGATCGCCCGGGGGAGCGAACACCGGGGAGCTGTTTTTT
CDR3aa: CASSRSPGGANTGELFF

d_gene: -
v_gene: TRBV15
abundance: -
j_gene: TRBJ1-2
CDR3nt: TGTGCCACCAGCAGCGTAGGGGGGGCGCTTTATGGCTACACCTTC
CDR3aa: CATSSVGGALYGYTF

d_gene: TRBD2
v_gene: TRBV29-1
abundance: few
j_gene: TRBJ2-7
CDR3nt: TGCAGCGTTGGAGCTGGACTAGCGGGAGGCGAGCAGTACTTC
CDR3aa: CSVGAGLAGGEQYF

d_gene: TRBD1
v_gene: TRBV11-2
abundance: -
j_gene: TRBJ1-2
CDR3nt: TGTGCCAGCAGCTTCTTGGACAGGGGGCCTTATGGCTACACCTTC
CDR3aa: CASSFLDRGPYGYTF

d_gene: TRBD1
v_gene: TRBV6-6
abundance: -
j_gene: TRBJ1-4
CDR3nt: TGTGCCAGCAGTCTTGGACAGGGAGTCGGCGCAACTAATGAAAAACTGTTTTTT
CDR3aa: CASSLGQGVGATNEKLFF

d_gene: -
v_gene: TRBV7-2
abundance: -
j_gene: TRBJ2-2
CDR3nt: TGTGCCAGCAGGTTTGGCGGAACCGGGGAGCTGTTTTTT
CDR3aa: CASRFGGTGELFF

d_gene: TRBD1
v_gene: TRBV19
abundance: -
j_gene: TRBJ1-2
CDR3nt: TGTGCCAGTAGTATAGGCGACAGGGCCTATGGCTACACCTTC
CDR3aa: CASSIGDRAYGYTF

d_gene: TRBD1
v_gene: TRBV7-3
abundance: -
j_gene: TRBJ1-1
CDR3nt: TGTGCCAGCAGCTTAAAACAGGGGACTGAAGCTTTCTTT
CDR3aa: CASSLKQGTEAFF

d_gene: TRBD2
v_gene: TRBV4-3
abundance: -
j_gene: TRBJ2-1
CDR3nt: TGCGCCAGCAGCCAACTAGCGGGAGGGCCGGAGTCGGAGCAGTTCTTC
CDR3aa: CASSQLAGGPESEQFF

d_gene: -
v_gene: TRBV5-4
abundance: -
j_gene: TRBJ2-1
CDR3nt: TGTGCCAGCAGCTTAGAAGCGGTTACCTACAATGAGCAGTTCTTC
CDR3aa: CASSLEAVTYNEQFF

d_gene: -
v_gene: TRBV28
abundance: -
j_gene: TRBJ1-1
CDR3nt: TGTGCCACCCACTCGCCTATGAACACTGAAGCTTTCTTT
CDR3aa: CATHSPMNTEAFF

d_gene: TRBD2
v_gene: TRBV24-1
abundance: -
j_gene: TRBJ2-2
CDR3nt: TGTGCCACCAGCCCCGACGGACTAGCTAGGACCGGGGAGCTGTTTTTT
CDR3aa: CATSPDGLARTGELFF

d_gene: TRBD2
v_gene: TRBV4-3
abundance: -
j_gene: TRBJ2-1
CDR3nt: TGCGCCAGCAGCCAAGCCCTAGCGGGTAGGAATGAGCAGTTCTTC
CDR3aa: CASSQALAGRNEQFF

d_gene: TRBD2
v_gene: TRBV19
abundance: -
j_gene: TRBJ2-1
CDR3nt: TGTGCCAGTAGTGGCCTAGCGGCCTCCTACAATGAGCAGTTCTTC
CDR3aa: CASSGLAASYNEQFF

d_gene: -
v_gene: TRBV5-6
abundance: -
j_gene: TRBJ2-7
CDR3nt: TGTGCCAGCAGCTTCTTGACTAGTCACTACGAGCAGTACTTC
CDR3aa: CASSFLTSHYEQYF

d_gene: TRBD1
v_gene: TRBV27
abundance: -
j_gene: TRBJ1-4
CDR3nt: TGTGCCAGCAGCCCCGGGACAGGGATCAGGGTGTTAACTAATGAAAAACTGTTTTTT
CDR3aa: CASSPGTGIRVLTNEKLFF

d_gene: -
v_gene: TRBV4-1
abundance: -
j_gene: TRBJ2-7
CDR3nt: TGCGCCAGCAGCCAACAACAGGGTTACGAGCAGTACTTC
CDR3aa: CASSQQQGYEQYF

d_gene: -
v_gene: TRBV7-9
abundance: -
j_gene: TRBJ1-6
CDR3nt: TGTGCCAGCAGCTTAGATGGTTCGCAGACCTATAATTCACCCCTCCACTTT
CDR3aa: CASSLDGSQTYNSPLHF

d_gene: -
v_gene: TRBV19
abundance: once
j_gene: TRBJ2-2
CDR3nt: TGTGCCAGTAGTATTTCCGCCGGGGAGCTGTTTTTT
CDR3aa: CASSISAGELFF

d_gene: -
v_gene: TRBV3-1/TRBV3-2
abundance: -
j_gene: TRBJ1-1
CDR3nt: TGTGCCAGCAGGCTGACGGAAGGGAGGACTGAAGCTTTCTTT
CDR3aa: CASRLTEGRTEAFF

d_gene: -
v_gene: TRBV29-1
abundance: medium-sized
j_gene: TRBJ1-2
CDR3nt: TGCAGCGCCCCCCGGGACAACGATGGCTACACCTTC
CDR3aa: CSAPRDNDGYTF

d_gene: TRBD1
v_gene: TRBV24-1
abundance: -
j_gene: TRBJ1-1
CDR3nt: TGTGCCACCAGTGATTCTGGACAGGTTGATAAAGCTTTCTTT
CDR3aa: CATSDSGQVDKAFF

d_gene: TRBD1
v_gene: TRBV7-6
abundance: few
j_gene: TRBJ2-5
CDR3nt: TGTGCCAGCAGCTCTTCGACAGGGCAAGAGACCCAGTACTTC
CDR3aa: CASSSSTGQETQYF

d_gene: TRBD1
v_gene: TRBV28
abundance: once
j_gene: TRBJ1-2
CDR3nt: TGTGCCAGCAGCCTTAACCCGGGACAGGTTTATGGCTACACCTTC
CDR3aa: CASSLNPGQVYGYTF

d_gene: -
v_gene: TRBV7-2
abundance: few
j_gene: TRBJ1-6
CDR3nt: TGTGCCAGCAGCCTGAGGTCGGGGGTAATGAGGACACCCCTCCACTTT
CDR3aa: CASSLRSGVMRTPLHF

d_gene: -
v_gene: TRBV10-1
abundance: -
j_gene: TRBJ1-4
CDR3nt: TGCGCCAGCAGTGAGTCGATCCGGGTGGCGGATGAAAAACTGTTTTTT
CDR3aa: CASSESIRVADEKLFF

d_gene: -
v_gene: TRBV28
abundance: -
j_gene: TRBJ2-3
CDR3nt: TGTGCCACCAGGGTGGAGAGCACAGATACGCAGTATTTT
CDR3aa: CATRVESTDTQYF

d_gene: TRBD1
v_gene: TRBV5-1
abundance: -
j_gene: TRBJ2-5
CDR3nt: TGCGCCAGCAGCTTCGGACAGGGGTTGGTGGAGACCCAGTACTTC
CDR3aa: CASSFGQGLVETQYF

d_gene: -
v_gene: TRBV7-2
abundance: -
j_gene: TRBJ1-4
CDR3nt: TGTGCCAGCAGCGAAACGAGGGGGGAAAAACTGTTTTTT
CDR3aa: CASSETRGEKLFF